The 7 T cell receptor beta chains below were found in one sample sequenced in a study of somatic mutations in cytotoxic T cells in rheumatoid arthritis. The assay was immunoSEQ multiplex PCR, and TCRdb's table has in-frame clones only and misses some. The sample has some 20,000 clones; over 75% are singletons. The sequenced sample was CD8+ T cells sorted from blood. The receptor source for this set is an adult with rheumatoid arthritis.

This clone rates as medium-sized. The chain links TRBV7-9 to TRBJ2-3; 8 bases line up with TRBD1. V lost 5 bases, J lost 2 bases, and 6 bases stayed unmatched. Germline lookup yields CDR1 SEHNR and CDR2 FQNEAQ (reference sequence). The CDR3 contains 15 residues. This chain's CDR3 is CASSATTGATDTQYF. The CDR3 DNA sequence: TGTGCCAGCAGCGCTACGACAGGGGCCACAGATACGCAGTATTTT.

The V call is TRBV7-9, the J call TRBJ2-2, with D perhaps matching TRBD1 (5 bases). Trimming stripped 1 base from V and 2 bases from J, with 8 bases between. The CDR3 contains 15 residues. CDR1 is SEHNR, CDR2 FQNEAQ, per germline (reference sequence). This CDR3 reads CASSLVGANTGELFF. The CDR3 coding sequence is TGTGCCAGCAGCTTAGTAGGGGCTAACACCGGGGAGCTGTTTTTT.

The sample holds a few counts of this clone. V is TRBV27 and J is TRBJ2-2; no clear D gene. CDR3 length: 13 residues. V was trimmed by 0 bases and J by 7 bases, leaving 6 bases between them. Germline lookup yields CDR1 MNHEY and CDR2 SMNVEV (reference sequence). DNA of the CDR3: TGTGCCAGCAGTTTATCGTTCGGCGGGGAGCTGTTTTTT. This encodes CASSLSFGGELFF.

The chain has TRBV2 and TRBJ2-1; 10 nucleotides line up with TRBD2. V shed 5 bases, J shed 2 bases, and the junction held 3 bases outside the gene matches. The CDR3 length is 15 residues. Germline CDR1 and CDR2: SNHLY and FYNNEI. CDR3 sequence reads: CASSLGLAPYNEQFF. The CDR3 region has the DNA TGTGCCAGCAGTCTGGGACTAGCGCCCTACAATGAGCAGTTCTTC. The full variable domain, with the rest looked up from reference TRBV2 and TRBJ2-1, is EPEVTQTPSHQVTQMGQEVILRCVPISNHLYFYWYRQILGQKVEFLVSFYNNEISEKSEIFDDQFSVERPDGSNFTLKIRSTKLEDSAMYFCASSLGLAPYNEQFFGPGTRLTVL.

The V gene is TRBV6-5, the J gene TRBJ1-2; D is uncertain. CDR3 length equals 13 residues. Per the germline V gene, CDR1 is MNHEY and CDR2 is SVGAGI. Trimming cost V 5 bases and J 3 bases, with 10 bases left between them. The CDR3 reads CASSPERYYGYTF. DNA for the CDR3: TGTGCCAGCAGTCCAGAAAGATACTATGGCTACACCTTC.

V usage is TRBV25-1 and J usage is TRBJ1-2; weak D call: TRBD1 (5 bases). CDR3 length: 14 amino acids. V gave up 2 bases and J gave up 7 bases, with 14 bases separating them. Germline CDR1 and CDR2: MGHDK and SYGVNS. The CDR3 is CASSEVGTGGGYTF. CDR3 nucleotide sequence: TGTGCCAGCAGTGAAGTAGGGACGGGAGGTGGCTACACCTTC.

Concerning this clone itself: Sequence at one end of the junction differs from germline and may be a read error. This chain joins TRBV7-7 and TRBJ2-5; D tentatively fits TRBD1 or TRBD2 (5 bases each). The length of the CDR3 is 15 residues. Per the germline V gene, CDR1 is SSHAT and CDR2 is FNYEAQ (reference sequence). The CDR3 coding sequence is TGTGCTAGCAGCTTAGAAGCACGCAGGGAGGAGACCCAGTACTTC. Its translation: CASSLEARREETQYF. The full variable domain, its missing parts supplied by reference TRBV7-7 and TRBJ2-5, is GAGVSQSPRYKVTKRGQDVTLRCDPISSHATLYWYQQALGQGPEFLTYFNYEAQPDKSGLPSDRFSAERPEGSISTLTIQRTEQRDSAMYRCASSLEARREETQYFGPGTRLLVL.